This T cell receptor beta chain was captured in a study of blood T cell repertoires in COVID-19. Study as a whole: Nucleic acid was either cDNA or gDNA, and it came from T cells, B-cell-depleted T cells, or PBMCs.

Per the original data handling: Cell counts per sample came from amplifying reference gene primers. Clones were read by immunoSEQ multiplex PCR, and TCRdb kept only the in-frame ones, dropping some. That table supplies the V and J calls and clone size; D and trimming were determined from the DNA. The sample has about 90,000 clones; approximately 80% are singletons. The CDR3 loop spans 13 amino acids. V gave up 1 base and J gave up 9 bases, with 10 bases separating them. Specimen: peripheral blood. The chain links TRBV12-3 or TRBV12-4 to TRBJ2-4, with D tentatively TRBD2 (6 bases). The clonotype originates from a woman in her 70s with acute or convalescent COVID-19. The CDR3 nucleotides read TGTGCCAGCAGTTTAGATGCGGGGACCATTCAGTACTTC. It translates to CASSLDAGTIQYF.